This T cell receptor (beta chain) comes out of a study of T cell repertoires in cytomegalovirus infection. Background on the study: Through public TCR beta signatures, both CMV infection and matching HLA type were indicated. Overall study results and limits: Cumulative public TCR beta family frequency identified CMV carriers with the relevant HLA.

The CDR3 runs 14 residues. Unmatched junction bases numbered 8, after V lost 6 bases and J lost 8 bases. Ten or more counts support this clonotype. What it recognizes is unknown. TCRdb reprocessed the reads via MiXCR and lists one record per CDR3 protein. The sample has 150,000 to 200,000 distinct CDR3 sequences, roughly 27% seen once. The chain employs TRBV12-3 or TRBV12-4 and TRBJ1-2, with 11 bases matching TRBD1. The sequence was obtained from a human donor in good health (CMV status not recorded). Some clones in this sample may be carry-over from other donors' samples. Material: PBMCs. CDR3 sequence reads: CASSPRTGGTGYTF. CDR3 sequence (DNA): TGTGCCAGCAGCCCGAGGACAGGGGGCACGGGCTACACCTTC.